Shown below are 26 T cell receptor beta chains from a single sample sequenced in a study of blood T cell repertoires in COVID-19. Libraries were prepared by immunoSEQ multiplex PCR; TCRdb keeps only in-frame clonotypes and omits some of them. The profile covers around 310,000 clones, with 85% to 90% appearing a single time and 4% taken by the ten largest. The sample consisted of peripheral blood. The receptors shown here come from a woman aged 45-65 years with active or convalescent COVID-19.

The chain couples TRBV27 to TRBJ1-4; TRBD1 matches 7 bases. The CDR3 is made up of 16 amino acids. Germline values: CDR1 MNHEY, CDR2 SMNVEV (reference sequence). With 2 bases clipped from V and 5 bases from J, the junction kept 8 bases outside the gene matches. In nucleotides, the CDR3 is TGTGCCAGCAGTTTAATGAAGACAGGGAAGAATGAAAAACTGTTTTTT. As protein: CASSLMKTGKNEKLFF.

V gene TRBV5-8 combines with J gene TRBJ2-5; 10 bases agree with TRBD1. The CDR3 is made up of 15 amino acids. J was trimmed by 3 bases and V by 3 bases; bases with no gene match: 5. Germline V gene lookup returns CDR1 SGHTS and CDR2 YDEGEE. CDR3 sequence (DNA): TGTGCCAGCAGCTCCCCCGGGACAGGGGAAGAGACCCAGTACTTC. Translating gives CASSSPGTGEETQYF.

This clone was seen just once. This chain joins TRBV19 and TRBJ2-1; 7 bases line up with TRBD2. Germline V gene data show CDR1 as LNHDA and CDR2 as SQIVND (reference sequence). The CDR3 spans 14 residues. V was pared by 4 bases and J by 4 bases, with 4 bases of the junction left unmatched. CDR3 residues: CASSRTSDYNEQFF. The CDR3 nucleotides are TGTGCCAGTAGTAGAACTAGCGATTACAATGAGCAGTTCTTC. Combining the CDR3 with reference TRBV19 and TRBJ2-1 gives the whole variable domain DGGITQSPKYLFRKEGQNVTLSCEQNLNHDAMYWYRQDPGQGLRLIYYSQIVNDFQKGDIAEGYSVSREKKESFPLTVTSAQKNPTAFYLCASSRTSDYNEQFFGPGTRLTVL.

The chain carries TRBV28 and TRBJ1-1, with D uncertain. This CDR3 comprises 16 residues. Trimming left V 6 bases short and J 1 base short, with 18 bases between. CDR1 and CDR2 from the germline V gene are MDHEN and SYDVKM. The DNA for the CDR3 is TGTGCCAGCAGCCGCGAACACCTCGGAGAGAACACTGAAGCTTTCTTT. This sequence encodes CASSREHLGENTEAFF.

The genes are TRBV19 and TRBJ1-1, with D perhaps matching TRBD1 (6 bases). CDR1 is LNHDA and CDR2 is SQIVND in the germline V gene (reference sequence). The CDR3 runs to 13 residues. Trimming shortened V by 7 bases and J by 10 bases, and 19 bases separated the two germline ends. CDR3: CASTPTGSRRAFF. DNA for the CDR3: TGTGCCAGTACCCCCACAGGGTCCCGACGAGCTTTCTTT.

This rearrangement joins TRBV24-1 to TRBJ1-2; D is uncertain. The V end lost 3 bases, the J end lost 8 bases, and 9 bases lay between the germline ends. The CDR3 extends over 12 amino acids. Germline-derived CDR1 and CDR2 are KGHDR and SFDVKD. Written as DNA, the CDR3 is TGTGCCACCAGTGATCCTACGCTGGGCTACACCTTC. It encodes CATSDPTLGYTF.

The chain carries TRBV7-2 and TRBJ2-7, with D possibly being TRBD2 (7 bases). The CDR3 runs to 15 residues. CDR1 is SGHTA and CDR2 is FQGNSA in the germline V gene. Trimming left V 7 bases short and J 5 bases short, with 21 bases between. The chain's CDR3 is CASTPSLRGGNEQYF. CDR3 nucleotides: TGTGCCAGCACCCCTTCTTTGAGGGGGGGGAACGAGCAGTACTTC.

The chain links TRBV27 to TRBJ1-2; 8 positions match TRBD1. J gave up 3 bases and V 6 bases, and 6 bases lay outside the gene matches. The CDR3 sequence is 14 residues long. Per germline, CDR1 MNHEY and CDR2 SMNVEV (reference sequence). This CDR3 is CASRNRGIDYGYTF. The CDR3 DNA is TGTGCCAGCAGGAACAGGGGGATCGACTATGGCTACACCTTC.

There are a few counts of this clone. The chain combines TRBV30 with TRBJ1-3, with D tentatively TRBD1 (6 bases). Trimming removed 3 bases from V and 4 bases from J, with 13 bases in between. The CDR3 length is 14 residues. Germline assignment: CDR1 GTSNPN and CDR2 SVGIG (reference sequence). CDR3 protein: CAWSGWGRGNTIYF. The DNA of the CDR3 is TGTGCCTGGAGCGGATGGGGGCGAGGAAACACCATATATTTT.

The chain couples TRBV25-1 to TRBJ2-1, with 8 bases that match TRBD1. Germline CDR1 MGHDK, CDR2 SYGVNS. CDR3 length: 13 residues. Trimming removed 8 bases from V and 3 bases from J; junction bases left unmatched: 3. The CDR3 protein is CASLGTGYNEQFF. The CDR3 nucleotides read TGTGCCAGCCTGGGGACAGGCTACAATGAGCAGTTCTTC.

The J gene is TRBJ1-4, the V gene TRBV28; TRBD1 matches 9 bases. V lost 4 bases to trimming and J lost 6 bases; unmatched junction nucleotides: 3. CDR3 length: 14 amino acids. CDR1 MDHEN and CDR2 SYDVKM come from the germline V gene. As DNA, the CDR3 is TGTGCCAGCAGTTACAGGGGGCTCGATGAAAAACTGTTTTTT. It specifies CASSYRGLDEKLFF.

The chain combines TRBV21-1 with TRBJ2-6; the D call in the table, TRBD1, was not verified against the DNA. TRBV21-1 is labeled a pseudogene. The CDR3 is 17 amino acids. The CDR3 nucleotides are TGTGCCAGCAGCAAACCCCGGACAGGGGCTGGGGCCAACGTCCTGACTTTC. It specifies CASSKPRTGAGANVLTF.

V usage is TRBV7-2 and J usage is TRBJ2-3, with 7 bases that match TRBD1. The CDR3 sequence is 15 residues long. J was trimmed by 2 bases and V by 2 bases; bases with no gene match: 4. From germline, CDR1 is SGHTA and CDR2 FQGNSA. DNA for the CDR3: TGTGCCAGCAGCTTACTGACAGGGTTCACAGATACGCAGTATTTT. Protein: CASSLLTGFTDTQYF.

The CDR3 sequence is CASSLTSNEQFF. The CDR3 DNA is TGTGCCAGTAGCCTCACTAGCAATGAGCAGTTCTTC. V usage is TRBV19 and J usage is TRBJ2-1; possible D gene TRBD2, 5 bases. The germline V gene encodes CDR1 LNHDA and CDR2 SQIVND (reference sequence). V was pared by 6 bases and J by 6 bases, with 9 bases between. The CDR3 extends over 12 amino acids.

The chain carries TRBV4-2 and TRBJ2-4; D may be TRBD2 (7 bases). V shed 5 bases and J shed 8 bases, with 22 bases lying between them. Germline loops: CDR1 LGHNA, CDR2 YNFKEQ. This CDR3 comprises 16 residues. The CDR3 loop is CASSSRGRGYLDIQYF. The CDR3 nucleotides read TGTGCCAGCAGCAGCCGAGGGAGGGGGTACTTGGACATTCAGTACTTC.

The rearrangement uses TRBV19 and TRBJ2-1; 9 nucleotides align to TRBD1. The trim removed 4 bases at V and 4 bases at J, leaving 5 bases unmatched. Germline CDR1 is LNHDA and CDR2 is SQIVND (reference sequence). The CDR3 sequence is 15 residues long. DNA for the CDR3: TGTGCCAGTAGTACCTCCGGGACAGGGTACAATGAGCAGTTCTTC. Protein product: CASSTSGTGYNEQFF.

This chain connects TRBV9 to TRBJ2-7; 10 nucleotides line up with TRBD1. This CDR3 has 18 residues. Trimming cost V 0 bases and J 3 bases; bases outside gene matches: 12. CDR1 SGDLS and CDR2 YYNGEE come from the germline V gene. This chain's CDR3 is CASSVGRRGGTGDYEQYF. The CDR3 nucleotides read TGTGCCAGCAGCGTAGGTAGGAGGGGTGGGACAGGGGACTACGAGCAGTACTTC. Full variable domain (outside the CDR3, taken from reference TRBV9 and TRBJ2-7): DSGVTQTPKHLITATGQRVTLRCSPRSGDLSVYWYQQSLDQGLQFLIQYYNGEERAKGNILERFSAQQFPDLHSELNLSSLELGDSALYFCASSVGRRGGTGDYEQYFGPGTRLTVT.

The genes are TRBV6-6 and TRBJ1-3, with D possibly matching TRBD1 (6 bases). This CDR3 is built from 18 residues. The germline V gene encodes CDR1 MNHNY and CDR2 SVGAGI (reference sequence). V was trimmed by 5 bases and J by 0 bases, leaving 20 bases between them. For the CDR3, the DNA is TGTGCCAGCAGTCCCCGAGGGGGTATCTCCTCCTCTGGAAACACCATATATTTT. It translates to CASSPRGGISSSGNTIYF.

As concerns this clone: In the same sample, other DNA sequences code for this CDR3. The V and J genes are TRBV7-9 and TRBJ1-1; D is undetermined. V lost 6 bases to trimming and J lost 2 bases, with 10 bases between them. This CDR3 is 13 amino acids long. Germline V CDR1 and CDR2: SEHNR, FQNEAQ (reference sequence). CDR3 region: CASRPTVNTEAFF. The CDR3 DNA reads TGTGCCAGCAGGCCAACAGTAAACACTGAAGCTTTCTTT.

The V gene is TRBV4-3, the J gene TRBJ2-7; maybe TRBD1 (6 bases). Germline CDR1 reads LGHNA; CDR2 reads YSLEER. The CDR3 spans 14 residues. V lost 0 bases and J 4 bases, leaving 10 bases between the germline ends. The CDR3 spells CASSQDQGNYEQYF. CDR3 in DNA: TGCGCCAGCAGCCAAGATCAGGGGAATTACGAGCAGTACTTC.

The chain is built from TRBV3-1 (or the pseudogene TRBV3-2) and TRBJ2-7; possible D gene TRBD1, 5 bases. From germline, CDR1 is LGHDT and CDR2 YNNKEL (reference sequence). The CDR3 length is 13 residues. V was shortened by 4 bases and J by 12 bases, with 19 bases between the two germline ends. CDR3 region: CASSPFGEGRVYF. The CDR3 nucleotides read TGTGCCAGCAGCCCATTTGGTGAAGGCAGGGTGTACTTC.

The chain combines TRBV4-2 with TRBJ2-1; the D is unclear. This CDR3 contains 15 residues. Looked up from germline, CDR1 is LGHNA and CDR2 is YNFKEQ. V was trimmed by 0 bases and J by 4 bases, leaving 10 bases between them. For the CDR3, the DNA is TGTGCCAGCAGCCAAGAGGTCACAGCTTACAATGAGCAGTTCTTC. It encodes CASSQEVTAYNEQFF.

The chain has TRBV30 and TRBJ1-2; D unresolved. Trimming shortened V by 3 bases and J by 3 bases, and 20 bases separated the two germline ends. The germline V gene has CDR1 GTSNPN and CDR2 SVGIG (reference sequence). This CDR3 contains 16 residues. The CDR3 DNA is TGTGCCTGGAGGCCCCCTTACAGCCCCCCGGACTATGGCTACACCTTC. This sequence encodes CAWRPPYSPPDYGYTF.

A note on this clone: Within the sample, other DNA sequences also encode this same CDR3. The chain has TRBV4-1 and TRBJ2-7; a possible D gene is TRBD2 (7 bases). This CDR3 is 14 amino acids long. Per germline, CDR1 MGHRA and CDR2 YSYEKL. V shed 1 base and J shed 2 bases, with 9 bases lying between them. CDR3: CASSQAGGPYEQYF. As DNA, the CDR3 is TGCGCCAGCAGCCAAGCCGGGGGGCCCTACGAGCAGTACTTC.

The V call is TRBV20-1, the J call TRBJ2-5; 10 positions agree with TRBD1. Trimming took 6 bases from V and 9 from J; bases not matched to a gene: 4. CDR3 length: 11 residues. CDR1 DFQATT and CDR2 SNEGSKA come from the germline V gene (reference sequence). The CDR3 DNA reads as TGCAGTGCCGGACAGGGGGGGGCCCAGTACTTC. Translation gives CSAGQGGAQYF.

The CDR3 reads CASRKAGEAGGSYEQYF. As DNA, the CDR3 is TGTGCCAGCAGGAAAGCCGGGGAGGCAGGGGGATCCTACGAGCAGTACTTC. V and J are TRBV21-1 and TRBJ2-7; the table's D call of TRBD1 was not tested on the DNA. TRBV21-1 is recorded as a pseudogene. The CDR3 extends over 17 amino acids.